The 17 T cell receptor beta chains presented below share a single source sample, sequenced in a study of T cells in narcolepsy. Here immunoSEQ multiplex PCR was the method, and the copy in TCRdb shows in-frame clones only, minus some. Counted here are 25,000 to 35,000 clones, roughly four fifths occurring once; the ten biggest clones make up about 3%. Input material: CD45RA- memory CD4+ T cells from PBMCs. Receptors originate from a human donor with narcolepsy.

This sequence joins TRBV6-1 and TRBJ2-1; weak D call: TRBD2 (6 bases). V dropped 2 bases and J dropped 3 bases, with 29 bases sitting between them. This CDR3 contains 21 residues. The germline gives CDR1 MNHNS, CDR2 SASEGT. The CDR3 loop is CASSEKASVPGLRSVYNEQFF. CDR3 nucleotides: TGTGCCAGCAGTGAAAAAGCGTCCGTTCCGGGACTCCGGTCGGTCTACAATGAGCAGTTCTTC.

The chain recombines TRBV6-6 with TRBJ1-2, with a weak D call TRBD1 (5 bases). The CDR3 totals 15 residues. Looked up from germline, CDR1 is MNHNY and CDR2 is SVGAGI (reference sequence). Trimming left V 2 bases short and J 4 bases short, with 14 bases between. The CDR3 nucleotides are TGTGCCAGCAGTTACGGTCAGGGAAATTCCTATGGCTACACCTTC. Residues: CASSYGQGNSYGYTF.

The rearrangement joins TRBV5-1 to TRBJ2-3; D might be TRBD2 (6 bases). With 3 bases removed from V and 0 bases from J, the gap between germline ends came to 8 bases. CDR3 size: 14 residues. Per germline, CDR1 SGHRS and CDR2 YFSETQ. In DNA form, the CDR3 reads TGCGCCAGCAGCTCCGGGGGAAGCACAGATACGCAGTATTTT. Protein: CASSSGGSTDTQYF.

This chain uses TRBV4-3 with TRBJ1-3; D not resolved. This CDR3 is 15 amino acids long. V was cut by 0 bases and J by 0 bases, with 6 bases left in between. The germline V gene encodes CDR1 LGHNA and CDR2 YSLEER. CDR3 sequence (DNA): TGCGCCAGCAGCCAAGATGAAGGCTCTGGAAACACCATATATTTT. This encodes CASSQDEGSGNTIYF.

V usage is TRBV7-2 and J usage is TRBJ2-7, with 7 bases matching TRBD1. The CDR3 runs 16 residues. The V gene end was trimmed by 4 bases and the J gene end by 0 bases; junction bases not matched to a gene: 9. Germline CDR1 is SGHTA and CDR2 is FQGNSA. CDR3 in amino acids: CASSWSSGDSSYEQYF. For the CDR3, the DNA is TGTGCCAGCAGCTGGTCCTCAGGGGACAGCTCCTACGAGCAGTACTTC.

CDR3 residues: CASIDYYEQYF. The CDR3 bases are TGTGCCAGCATTGACTACTACGAGCAGTACTTC. This sequence joins TRBV6-1 and TRBJ2-7; a weak D match, TRBD2 (5 bases). V was clipped by 7 bases and J by 3 bases, with 7 bases between them. CDR1 is MNHNS, CDR2 SASEGT, per germline. The CDR3 has 11 residues.

This clone came up once. The chain links TRBV4-3 to TRBJ1-1; D unclear. Trimming removed 2 bases at V and 1 base at J, with 11 bases between. Germline V gives CDR1 LGHNA, CDR2 YSLEER. The CDR3 is made up of 15 amino acids. In DNA form, the CDR3 reads TGCGCCAGCAGCCAACTTCGACCCTCGAACACTGAAGCTTTCTTT. As protein: CASSQLRPSNTEAFF.

A single count supports this clone. The rearrangement links TRBV5-4 to TRBJ2-3, with TRBD1 as a possible D gene (6 bases). Germline CDR1 SGHNT, CDR2 YYREEE (reference sequence). Between the trimmed V and J ends, which lost 0 bases and 0 bases, there was a span of 8 bases. The CDR3 consists of 15 residues. CDR3 DNA sequence: TGTGCCAGCAGCTTGGGACAGGATAGCACAGATACGCAGTATTTT. Translated: CASSLGQDSTDTQYF.

The chain combines TRBV7-6 with TRBJ2-2, with D perhaps matching TRBD2 (5 bases). CDR1 is SGHVS and CDR2 is FNYEAQ in the germline V gene. The CDR3 runs to 14 residues. V dropped 6 bases and J dropped 0 bases, with 8 bases sitting between them. The CDR3 DNA is TGTGCCAGCAGGGGGAGAACGAACACCGGGGAGCTGTTTTTT. Translating it yields CASRGRTNTGELFF.

V gene TRBV6-1 combines with J gene TRBJ1-4; D might be TRBD1 (6 bases). The germline CDR1 and CDR2 sequences are MNHNS and SASEGT. The length of the CDR3 is 14 residues. The ends were cut back, 4 bases at V and 7 bases at J, with 13 bases in the middle. CDR3 sequence: CASSATLRGEKLFF. The DNA of the CDR3 is TGTGCCAGCAGTGCGACACTCAGGGGTGAAAAACTGTTTTTT.

V gene TRBV30 combines with J gene TRBJ1-2; D is unresolved. V was trimmed by 7 bases and J by 0 bases, leaving 12 bases between them. The CDR3 spans 13 residues. Germline assignment: CDR1 GTSNPN and CDR2 SVGIG (reference sequence). CDR3 amino acids: CALSRRTNYGYTF. As DNA, the CDR3 is TGTGCCTTGTCCAGACGTACTAACTATGGCTACACCTTC.

This chain joins TRBV7-3 and TRBJ2-1, with 8 positions matching TRBD2. J gave up 7 bases and V 4 bases, and 12 bases lay outside the gene matches. Germline V CDR1 and CDR2: SGHTA, FQGTGA. The CDR3 has 16 amino acids. CDR3 nucleotides: TGTGCCAGCAGCTCTTACGCCCCGGGAGGGACGAATGAGCAGTTCTTC. Translation: CASSSYAPGGTNEQFF. Filled out from reference TRBV7-3 and TRBJ2-1, the complete variable domain reads GAGVSQTPSNKVTEKGKYVELRCDPISGHTALYWYRQSLGQGPEFLIYFQGTGAADDSGLPNDRFFAVRPEGSVSTLKIQRTERGDSAVYLCASSSYAPGGTNEQFFGPGTRLTVL.

The chain is built from TRBV5-1 and TRBJ2-1, with D hard to call. CDR1 SGHRS and CDR2 YFSETQ come from the germline V gene. The CDR3 length is 14 residues. V was clipped by 0 bases and J by 8 bases, with 12 bases between them. The CDR3 DNA follows: TGCGCCAGCAGCTTGGGCAGCCGGTACGATGAGCAGTTCTTC. Residues: CASSLGSRYDEQFF.

V and J are TRBV5-4 and TRBJ2-1; 7 bases are shared with TRBD1. The CDR3 runs to 17 residues. Losses at the gene ends were 3 bases for V and 2 bases for J; bases not matched to a gene: 11. Germline V lookup: CDR1 SGHNT, CDR2 YYREEE (reference sequence). The chain's CDR3 is CASSSNRGALTYNEQFF. For the CDR3, the DNA is TGTGCCAGCAGCTCCAACAGGGGCGCCCTGACCTACAATGAGCAGTTCTTC.

This clone showed up just once. The V and J genes are TRBV4-3 and TRBJ2-3; 10 bases line up with TRBD2. Unmatched junction bases numbered 6, after V lost 0 bases and J lost 3 bases. The CDR3 covers 17 residues. CDR1 and CDR2 (germline): LGHNA, YSLEER. This CDR3 is CASSQDHSGGATDTQYF. CDR3 sequence (DNA): TGCGCCAGCAGCCAAGATCACAGCGGGGGGGCGACAGATACGCAGTATTTT.

This sequence joins TRBV7-8 and TRBJ2-7; 10 bases map to TRBD2. CDR1 SGHVS and CDR2 FQNEAQ come from the germline V gene. Unmatched junction bases numbered 14, after V lost 1 base and J lost 5 bases. This CDR3 is built from 18 residues. The CDR3 here is CASSLVGLAGVLGNEQYF. The CDR3 DNA is TGTGCCAGCAGCTTAGTCGGCCTAGCGGGGGTCTTAGGGAACGAGCAGTACTTC.

The chain carries TRBV7-2 and TRBJ1-1; weak D call: TRBD1 (5 bases). Germline V gene data show CDR1 as SGHTA and CDR2 as FQGNSA. This CDR3 spans 14 amino acids. The V gene lost 3 bases and the J gene lost 1 base, with 9 bases spanning the gap. This CDR3 reads CASSFSGGNTEAFF. The CDR3 DNA sequence: TGTGCCAGCAGCTTCTCCGGGGGGAACACTGAAGCTTTCTTT.